A selection of T cell receptor beta chains follows, all from one sample in a study of blood T cell repertoires in COVID-19. The assay was immunoSEQ multiplex PCR, and TCRdb's table has in-frame clones only and misses some. The sample shows about 180,000 clones, approximately 85% of them seen only once. The sequenced sample was peripheral blood. Every receptor here comes from a human donor with active or convalescent COVID-19. The donor label of this sample is uncertain. Each CDR3 is given with its conserved first and last residue. The D gene is left open where the match is weak. Rows give clone size only sometimes, using once, few, many, or a class for an expanded clone.

len,j_gene,abundance,d_gene,v_gene,CDR3aa,CDR3nt
13,TRBJ1-4,NA,NA,TRBV7-7,CASSRDMGEKLFF,TGTGCCAGCAGCCGGGACATGGGAGAAAAACTGTTTTTT
12,TRBJ2-5,NA,NA,TRBV3-1/TRBV3-2,CASSRREETQYF,TGTGCCAGCAGTCGGAGGGAAGAGACCCAGTACTTC
13,TRBJ2-1,NA,NA,TRBV10-3,CAIRRESYNEQFF,TGTGCCATCAGACGGGAAAGCTACAATGAGCAGTTCTTC
16,TRBJ2-1,NA,TRBD2,TRBV9,CASSHGLAGGENEQFF,TGTGCCAGCAGCCACGGACTAGCGGGGGGTGAGAATGAGCAGTTCTTC
17,TRBJ2-7,NA,TRBD2,TRBV11-2,CASTSGVAGVISYEQYF,TGTGCCAGCACTTCAGGGGTAGCGGGAGTCATCTCCTACGAGCAGTACTTC
13,TRBJ2-5,NA,NA,TRBV14,CASSQVPGLTQYF,TGTGCCAGCAGCCAAGTACCCGGGTTGACCCAGTACTTC
14,TRBJ2-3,NA,NA,TRBV3-1/TRBV3-2,CASSLPDNTDTQYF,TGTGCCAGCAGCCTCCCGGACAACACAGATACGCAGTATTTT
15,TRBJ2-1,NA,NA,TRBV19,CASRRGLQSYNEQFF,TGTGCCAGTAGACGCGGACTTCAATCCTACAATGAGCAGTTCTTC
14,TRBJ2-5,NA,TRBD2,TRBV5-1,CASRTTSVQETQYF,TGCGCCAGCCGAACTACTAGCGTTCAAGAGACCCAGTACTTC
16,TRBJ2-2,NA,TRBD2,TRBV9,CASSLNSGINTGELFF,TGTGCCAGCAGCTTAAATAGCGGGATAAACACCGGGGAGCTGTTTTTT
17,TRBJ2-1,once,TRBD2,TRBV2,CASRERLAGGHYNEQFF,TGTGCCAGCAGGGAACGACTAGCGGGAGGGCATTACAATGAGCAGTTCTTC
14,TRBJ1-1,NA,NA,TRBV7-9,CASSLESLRTEAFF,TGTGCCAGCAGCTTGGAGTCATTGCGTACTGAAGCTTTCTTT
14,TRBJ2-7,NA,TRBD2,TRBV7-2,CASSLDQRGGSQYF,TGTGCCAGCAGCTTAGATCAGCGGGGGGGCAGTCAGTACTTC
11,TRBJ2-7,NA,NA,TRBV2,CASSPIYEQYF,TGTGCCAGCAGCCCCATTTACGAGCAGTACTTC
16,TRBJ2-1,NA,TRBD2,TRBV7-9,CASSLGLAGGHNEQFF,TGTGCCAGCAGCTTAGGACTAGCGGGAGGGCACAATGAGCAGTTCTTC
14,TRBJ2-2,NA,NA,TRBV7-2,CASSLIALAGELFF,TGTGCCAGCAGCCTAATCGCGCTGGCCGGGGAGCTGTTTTTT
19,TRBJ1-5,NA,NA,TRBV9,CASSVGQGHPREGNQPQHF,TGTGCCAGCAGCGTAGGGCAGGGTCATCCCAGGGAGGGGAATCAGCCCCAGCATTTT
14,TRBJ2-2,NA,NA,TRBV28,CASSFFRDTGELFF,TGTGCCAGCAGTTTTTTCAGGGACACCGGGGAGCTGTTTTTT
13,TRBJ2-5,NA,TRBD2,TRBV12-3/TRBV12-4,CASSLGREETQYF,TGTGCCAGCAGTTTGGGGAGGGAGGAGACCCAGTACTTC
15,TRBJ1-6,NA,NA,TRBV5-1,CASSLGGTYNSPLHF,TGCGCCAGCAGCTTGGGCGGGACCTATAATTCACCCCTCCACTTT
13,TRBJ1-2,NA,NA,TRBV5-1,CASSLPAGGGYTF,TGCGCCAGCAGCTTGCCAGCGGGGGGTGGCTACACCTTC
16,TRBJ2-1,few,NA,TRBV5-1,CASSLGGVGSGNEQFF,TGCGCCAGCAGCTTGGGGGGTGTCGGGAGTGGGAATGAGCAGTTCTTC
15,TRBJ2-7,NA,TRBD2,TRBV7-9,CASSSLAGGLYEQYF,TGTGCCAGCAGTTCCCTAGCGGGAGGGCTCTACGAGCAGTACTTC
16,TRBJ1-4,NA,NA,TRBV3-1/TRBV3-2,CASSPRDAGANEKLFF,TGTGCCAGCAGCCCTCGGGACGCAGGGGCTAATGAAAAACTGTTTTTT
20,TRBJ2-6,NA,TRBD1,TRBV9,CASSPRTGRNGLSGANVLTF,TGTGCCAGCAGCCCACGGACAGGGAGAAATGGGCTCTCTGGGGCCAACGTCCTGACTTTC
16,TRBJ2-7,NA,TRBD1,TRBV7-8,CASSLIGQESSYEQYF,TGTGCCAGCAGCTTAATAGGACAGGAGAGCTCCTACGAGCAGTACTTC